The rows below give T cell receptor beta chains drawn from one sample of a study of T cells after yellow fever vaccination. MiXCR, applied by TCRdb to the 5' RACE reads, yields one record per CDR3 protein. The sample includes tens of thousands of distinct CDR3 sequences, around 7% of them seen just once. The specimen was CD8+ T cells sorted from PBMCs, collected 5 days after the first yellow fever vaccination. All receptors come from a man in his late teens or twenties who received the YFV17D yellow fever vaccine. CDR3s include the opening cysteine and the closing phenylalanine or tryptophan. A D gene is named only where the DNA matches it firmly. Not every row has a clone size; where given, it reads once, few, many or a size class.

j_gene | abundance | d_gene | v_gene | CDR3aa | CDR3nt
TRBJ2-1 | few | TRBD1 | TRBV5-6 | CASSAPGGTYNEQFF | TGTGCCAGCAGCGCACCAGGGGGCACCTACAATGAGCAGTTCTTC
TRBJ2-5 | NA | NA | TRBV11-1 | CASSPALSGPQETQYF | TGTGCCAGCAGCCCCGCACTCTCGGGACCACAAGAGACCCAGTACTTC
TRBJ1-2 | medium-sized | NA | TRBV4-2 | CASSQENADGGYTF | TGTGCCAGCAGCCAAGAGAACGCGGACGGTGGCTACACCTTC
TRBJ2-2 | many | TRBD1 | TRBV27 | CASSLAGGFAGELFF | TGTGCCAGCAGTTTAGCAGGGGGCTTCGCCGGGGAGCTGTTTTTT
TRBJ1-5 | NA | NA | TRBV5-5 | CASSLGGGGQPQHF | TGTGCCAGCAGCTTGGGGGGGGGAGGTCAGCCCCAGCATTTT
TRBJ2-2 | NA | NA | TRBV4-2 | CASSQVSEPPATGELFF | TGTGCCAGCAGCCAAGTCTCGGAACCCCCGGCCACCGGGGAGCTGTTTTTT
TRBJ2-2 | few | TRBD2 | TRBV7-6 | CASSPSWLAGGMAGELFF | TGTGCCAGCAGCCCCTCCTGGCTAGCGGGGGGCATGGCCGGGGAGCTGTTTTTT
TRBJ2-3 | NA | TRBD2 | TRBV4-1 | CASSQGPGLAAYTDTQYF | TGCGCCAGCAGCCAAGGTCCGGGACTAGCGGCTTACACAGATACGCAGTATTTT
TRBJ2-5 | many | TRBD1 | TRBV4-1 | CASRATGKETQYF | TGCGCCAGCAGGGCGACAGGGAAAGAGACCCAGTACTTC
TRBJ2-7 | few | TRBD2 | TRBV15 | CATSRPSGDEQYF | TGTGCCACCAGCAGACCTAGCGGGGACGAGCAGTACTTC
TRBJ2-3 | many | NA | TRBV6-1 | CASSPGRVPDTQYF | TGTGCCAGCAGCCCAGGCAGGGTCCCAGATACGCAGTATTTT
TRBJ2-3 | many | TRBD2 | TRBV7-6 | CASTPRGGIADTQYF | TGTGCCAGCACCCCACGGGGGGGTATCGCAGATACGCAGTATTTT
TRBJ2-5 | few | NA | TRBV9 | CASSVGGDWQETQYF | TGTGCCAGCAGCGTAGGAGGGGATTGGCAAGAGACCCAGTACTTC
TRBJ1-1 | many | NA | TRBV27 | CASTSTGTVNTEAFF | TGTGCCAGCACTTCGACCGGGACGGTAAACACTGAAGCTTTCTTT
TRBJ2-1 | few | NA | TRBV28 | CASSLGKEQFF | TGTGCCAGCAGTTTAGGAAAAGAGCAGTTCTTC
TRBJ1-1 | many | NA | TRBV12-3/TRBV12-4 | CASSLGNMAFF | TGTGCCAGCAGTTTAGGGAATATGGCTTTCTTT
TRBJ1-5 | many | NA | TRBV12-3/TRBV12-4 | CASSRLFGGDGNQPQHF | TGTGCCAGCAGTAGACTATTCGGAGGGGATGGCAATCAGCCCCAGCATTTT
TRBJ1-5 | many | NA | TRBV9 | CASSVGGERQPQHF | TGTGCCAGCAGCGTAGGGGGAGAGAGGCAGCCCCAGCATTTT
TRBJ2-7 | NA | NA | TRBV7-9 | CASSLGETYEQYF | TGTGCCAGCAGCTTAGGAGAAACCTACGAGCAGTACTTC
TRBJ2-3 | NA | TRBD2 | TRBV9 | CASSVFGGAISDTQYF | TGTGCCAGCAGCGTATTCGGGGGGGCCATATCAGATACGCAGTATTTT
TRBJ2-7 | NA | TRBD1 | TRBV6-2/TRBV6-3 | CASSSNPRDRGQYEQYF | TGTGCCAGCAGCTCCAATCCCCGGGACAGGGGGCAATACGAGCAGTACTTC
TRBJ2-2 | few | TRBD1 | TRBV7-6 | CASRGQGTNTGELFF | TGTGCCAGCAGGGGACAGGGGACGAACACCGGGGAGCTGTTTTTT
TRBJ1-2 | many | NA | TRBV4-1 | CASSQVKAENYGYTF | TGCGCCAGCAGCCAAGTGAAGGCCGAAAACTATGGCTACACCTTC
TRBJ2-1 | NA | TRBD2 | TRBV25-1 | CASGVLAGTSNEQFF | TGTGCCAGCGGTGTTTTAGCGGGGACCAGCAATGAGCAGTTCTTC
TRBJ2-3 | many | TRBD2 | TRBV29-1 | CSVHWGLVIDGTDTQYF | TGCAGCGTCCACTGGGGACTAGTAATTGACGGCACAGATACGCAGTATTTT
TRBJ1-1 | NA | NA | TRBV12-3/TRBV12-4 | CASSSGLLNTEAFF | TGTGCCAGCAGTTCGGGACTGCTGAACACTGAAGCTTTCTTT
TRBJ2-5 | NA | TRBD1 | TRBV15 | CATSRGGTGQETQYF | TGTGCCACCAGCAGAGGGGGGACAGGGCAAGAGACCCAGTACTTC
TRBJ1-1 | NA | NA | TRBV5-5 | CASSLYGVKSEAFF | TGTGCCAGCAGCTTGTACGGGGTTAAGTCTGAAGCTTTCTTT